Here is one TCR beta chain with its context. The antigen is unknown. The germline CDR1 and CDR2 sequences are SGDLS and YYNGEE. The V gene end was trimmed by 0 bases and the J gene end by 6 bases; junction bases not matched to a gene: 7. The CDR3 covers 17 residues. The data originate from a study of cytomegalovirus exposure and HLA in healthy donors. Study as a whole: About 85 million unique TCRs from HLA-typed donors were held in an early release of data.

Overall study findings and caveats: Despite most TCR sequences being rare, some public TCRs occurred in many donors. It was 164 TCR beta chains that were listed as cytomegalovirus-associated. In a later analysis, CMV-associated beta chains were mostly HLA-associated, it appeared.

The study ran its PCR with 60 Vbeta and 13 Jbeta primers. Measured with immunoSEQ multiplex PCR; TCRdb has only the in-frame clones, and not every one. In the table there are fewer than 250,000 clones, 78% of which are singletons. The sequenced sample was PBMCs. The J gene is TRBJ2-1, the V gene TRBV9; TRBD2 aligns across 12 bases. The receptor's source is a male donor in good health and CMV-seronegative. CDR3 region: CASSVGLAGALGNEQFF. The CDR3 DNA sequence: TGTGCCAGCAGCGTAGGACTAGCGGGAGCGTTGGGCAATGAGCAGTTCTTC.